Sequencing of this T cell receptor beta chain was carried out in a study of cytomegalovirus exposure and HLA in healthy donors. Notes on the study in general: Using the classifier, cytomegalovirus status was reportedly diagnosed with high specificity and sensitivity.

In the PCR, 60 Vbeta and 13 Jbeta primers were used. Using immunoSEQ multiplex PCR, the repertoire was profiled, and TCRdb retains in-frame clones only, with some absent. The sample lists approximately 150,000 clones, 88% occurring once. Trimming took 0 bases from V and 4 from J, leaving 12 bases between them. The CDR3 has 16 residues. The germline CDR1 and CDR2 sequences are LGHNA and YSLEER. With regard to this clone: Its antigen is not identified.

J is TRBJ1-4 and V is TRBV4-3; D remains ambiguous. Sequencing was carried out using PBMCs. The clonotype originates from a woman between 35 and 50 years old in good health and CMV-seronegative. The CDR3 reads CASSQDSSGFNEKLFF. The CDR3 nucleotides are TGCGCCAGCAGCCAAGATTCTTCAGGATTTAATGAAAAACTGTTTTTT.